A single sample gave rise to the 22 T cell receptor beta chains below, sequenced in a study of CD8 T cells in Susac syndrome. RNA, at about 0.45 to 1 ug, was reverse transcribed with random hexamers. TCRdb passed the immunoSEQ multiplex PCR reads through MiXCR, listing each CDR3 protein once. The table has approximately 230,000 distinct CDR3 sequences, approximately 92% seen once. Sequencing input: CD4+ T cells from PBMCs. The receptors stem from a human donor with multiple sclerosis.

This chain links TRBV5-4 with TRBJ2-3; D may be TRBD2 (6 bases). This CDR3 is 14 amino acids long. Trimming took off 3 bases at V and 4 bases at J, with 12 bases between the two ends. The germline V gene has CDR1 SGHNT and CDR2 YYREEE (reference sequence). CDR3 protein: CASSSGAGPDTQYF. The CDR3 nucleotides read TGTGCCAGCAGCTCGGGAGCAGGACCAGATACGCAGTATTTT. The variable domain in full, completed from reference TRBV5-4 and TRBJ2-3, reads ETGVTQSPTHLIKTRGQQVTLRCSSQSGHNTVSWYQQALGQGPQFIFQYYREEENGRGNFPPRFSGLQFPNYSSELNVNALELDDSALYLCASSSGAGPDTQYFGPGTRLTVL.

V usage is TRBV5-4 and J usage is TRBJ1-1, with D possibly matching TRBD1 (5 bases). The CDR3 contains 13 residues. V was pared by 5 bases and J by 7 bases, with 15 bases between. CDR1 and CDR2 from the germline V gene are SGHNT and YYREEE (reference sequence). CDR3 in amino acids: CASSPHPGDEAFF. The CDR3, as DNA: TGTGCCAGCAGTCCACATCCGGGGGATGAAGCTTTCTTT.

The rearrangement links TRBV4-1 to TRBJ2-2; 10 bases align to TRBD1. The germline V gene encodes CDR1 MGHRA and CDR2 YSYEKL. The trim removed 1 base at V and 4 bases at J, leaving 3 bases unmatched. The CDR3 is 16 residues long. CDR3 sequence (DNA): TGCGCCAGCAGCCAAGTGGGGACAGGGGTCACCGGGGAGCTGTTTTTT. Translation: CASSQVGTGVTGELFF.

V gene TRBV4-1 combines with J gene TRBJ2-5, with 8 bases aligning to TRBD1. The CDR3 is 15 amino acids. Germline loops: CDR1 MGHRA, CDR2 YSYEKL. Trimming cost V 4 bases and J 5 bases; bases outside gene matches: 9. The CDR3: CASSPGQGARETQYF. The CDR3 DNA reads as TGCGCCAGCAGCCCGGGGCAGGGGGCTCGCGAGACCCAGTACTTC.

The genes are TRBV6-1 and TRBJ2-5, with D possibly being TRBD1 (5 bases). Trimming took 7 bases from V and 4 from J, leaving 13 bases between them. The CDR3 has 13 amino acids. CDR1 MNHNS and CDR2 SASEGT come from the germline V gene. The DNA for the CDR3 is TGTGCCAGCACCCGAGTGGGGCGAGAGACCCAGTACTTC. Translated: CASTRVGRETQYF.

The genes are TRBV9 and TRBJ1-1; 9 bases are shared with TRBD1. The junction had 5 bases not matched to a gene; V was cut back by 0 bases and J by 5 bases. Germline loops: CDR1 SGDLS, CDR2 YYNGEE. The CDR3 consists of 15 residues. CDR3 region: CASSVEGTGMTEAFF. The CDR3, as DNA: TGTGCCAGCAGCGTAGAGGGGACAGGGATGACTGAAGCTTTCTTT.

J is TRBJ2-3 and V is TRBV15; 8 nucleotides match TRBD1. The germline CDR1 and CDR2 sequences are LNHNV and YYDKDF (reference sequence). This CDR3 comprises 16 residues. Unmatched junction bases numbered 12, after V lost 8 bases and J lost 2 bases. DNA for the CDR3: TGTGCCACCGCCTCAGGACAGGGAAGTTTCACAGATACGCAGTATTTT. It encodes CATASGQGSFTDTQYF.

J is TRBJ2-7 and V is TRBV19; tentative D call: TRBD1 (5 bases). This CDR3 comprises 14 residues. The germline CDR1 and CDR2 sequences are LNHDA and SQIVND (reference sequence). The V and J ends lost 3 bases and 2 bases respectively, with 11 bases between them. CDR3 sequence (DNA): TGTGCCAGTAGTATGGGGCTGGGTACCTACGAGCAGTACTTC. Its translation is CASSMGLGTYEQYF.

The chain carries TRBV7-8 and TRBJ2-3; 7 nucleotides line up with TRBD2. The germline gives CDR1 SGHVS, CDR2 FQNEAQ. This CDR3 has 16 amino acids. V shed 3 bases, J shed 2 bases, and the junction held 8 bases outside the gene matches. The CDR3, as DNA: TGTGCCAGCAGCTTCCGGGACTATCCCACCACAGATACGCAGTATTTT. Its protein product is CASSFRDYPTTDTQYF. Based on the CDR3 plus reference TRBV7-8 and TRBJ2-3, the full variable domain is GAGVSQSPRYKVAKRGQDVALRCDPISGHVSLFWYQQALGQGPEFLTYFQNEAQLDKSGLPSDRFFAERPEGSVSTLKIQRTQQEDSAVYLCASSFRDYPTTDTQYFGPGTRLTVL.

This clonotype was seen more than once but under ten times. The chain's CDR3 is CASSRDNGQGGTEAFF. As DNA, the CDR3 is TGTGCCAGCAGCCGTGACAACGGACAGGGGGGCACTGAAGCTTTCTTT. The chain couples TRBV7-8 to TRBJ1-1; 10 bases fit TRBD1. The CDR3 contains 16 residues. CDR1 SGHVS and CDR2 FQNEAQ come from the germline V gene. Unmatched junction bases numbered 10, after V lost 5 bases and J lost 4 bases.

The chain is built from TRBV11-2 and TRBJ2-2, with D unresolved. The germline gives CDR1 SGHAT, CDR2 FQNNGV. V was shortened by 2 bases and J by 6 bases, with 13 bases between the two germline ends. The CDR3 length is 15 residues. CDR3: CASSLLTSVAGELFF. The CDR3 DNA reads TGTGCCAGCAGCTTATTGACTTCGGTGGCCGGGGAGCTGTTTTTT.

The J gene is TRBJ1-3, the V gene TRBV5-6; 8 bases fit TRBD1. CDR1 and CDR2 from the germline V gene are SGHDT and YYEEEE. J was trimmed by 8 bases and V by 4 bases; bases with no gene match: 2. The CDR3 totals 12 residues. CDR3 protein: CASSRTGHTIYF. CDR3 nucleotides: TGTGCCAGCAGCCGGACAGGGCACACCATATATTTT.

The chain couples TRBV2 to TRBJ2-1; D remains unclear. V lost 3 bases and J 3 bases, leaving 12 bases between the germline ends. The CDR3 is 15 amino acids. Germline V CDR1 and CDR2: SNHLY, FYNNEI. The CDR3 is CASSDFRRIYNEQFF. The CDR3 DNA sequence: TGTGCCAGCAGTGATTTTAGGAGAATCTACAATGAGCAGTTCTTC.

The chain has TRBV23-1 and TRBJ1-5, with TRBD1 as a possible D gene (5 bases). TRBV23-1 qualifies as an ORF whose function is uncertain. This CDR3 is built from 15 residues. Trimming removed 2 bases from V and 5 bases from J, with 13 bases in between. CDR3 loop: CASSQNDRDDQPQHF. CDR3 nucleotide sequence: TGCGCCAGCAGTCAAAATGACAGAGACGATCAGCCCCAGCATTTT.

This chain uses TRBV7-9 with TRBJ1-2; D not certain. The CDR3 consists of 13 residues. Trimming shortened V by 7 bases and J by 4 bases, and 13 bases separated the two germline ends. CDR1 is SEHNR, CDR2 FQNEAQ, per germline (reference sequence). This CDR3 reads CASILTRSYGYTF. For the CDR3, the DNA is TGTGCCAGCATCCTTACGAGGAGCTATGGCTACACCTTC.

The chain has TRBV3-1 and TRBJ1-5; D is unclear. This CDR3 spans 15 amino acids. Per the germline V gene, CDR1 is LGHDT and CDR2 is YNNKEL (reference sequence). V lost 3 bases and J 4 bases, leaving 13 bases between the germline ends. As DNA, the CDR3 is TGTGCCAGCAGCCAGGGTGTTATCGGGAATCAGCCCCAGCATTTT. It is translated as CASSQGVIGNQPQHF.

This chain joins TRBV29-1 and TRBJ1-2, with a weak D call TRBD1 (6 bases). Germline V gives CDR1 SQVTM, CDR2 ANQGSEA. V was shortened by 3 bases and J by 6 bases, with 17 bases between the two germline ends. The CDR3 runs 14 residues. The CDR3 bases are TGCAGCGTTGACTCAGGGGAGGGAGGTAATGGCTACACCTTC. Its translation: CSVDSGEGGNGYTF.

J is TRBJ2-3 and V is TRBV7-8, with TRBD1 identical over 8 bases. The CDR3 loop spans 18 amino acids. Germline V gene data show CDR1 as SGHVS and CDR2 as FQNEAQ. V trimming: 4 bases; J trimming: 2 bases; junction bases outside the gene matches: 14. This chain's CDR3 is CASSSISMTGAYTDTQYF. CDR3 DNA: TGTGCCAGCAGCTCCATCTCGATGACAGGGGCGTACACAGATACGCAGTATTTT.

This sequence joins TRBV5-4 and TRBJ2-7; TRBD1 might be the D (5 bases). Germline assignment: CDR1 SGHNT and CDR2 YYREEE (reference sequence). This CDR3 spans 15 amino acids. V was clipped by 4 bases and J by 2 bases, with 16 bases between them. CDR3 in amino acids: CASSKSTVFPYEQYF. The CDR3 nucleotides read TGTGCCAGCAGCAAATCGACAGTGTTCCCCTACGAGCAGTACTTC.

The chain is built from TRBV20-1 and TRBJ2-2; TRBD1 matches 8 bases. The CDR3 consists of 16 residues. V dropped 0 bases and J dropped 5; count of bases not matched to a gene: 8. Germline V gives CDR1 DFQATT, CDR2 SNEGSKA (reference sequence). CDR3 sequence (DNA): TGCAGTGCTAGAGATCAGAGACAGGGGAGTACCGGGGAGCTGTTTTTT. Translated, it gives CSARDQRQGSTGELFF.

The chain combines TRBV15 with TRBJ2-1, with 9 bases lining up with TRBD2. With 1 base clipped from V and 4 bases from J, the junction kept 5 bases outside the gene matches. Germline CDR1 and CDR2: LNHNV and YYDKDF (reference sequence). The CDR3 extends over 16 amino acids. The CDR3 DNA reads TGTGCCACCAGCAGAGTCCCTAGCGGGGTGTACAATGAGCAGTTCTTC. It encodes CATSRVPSGVYNEQFF. Filled out from reference TRBV15 and TRBJ2-1, the complete variable domain reads DAMVIQNPRYQVTQFGKPVTLSCSQTLNHNVMYWYQQKSSQAPKLLFHYYDKDFNNEADTPDNFQSRRPNTSFCFLDIRSPGLGDTAMYLCATSRVPSGVYNEQFFGPGTRLTVL.

The gene calls are TRBV18 and TRBJ2-3, with D perhaps TRBD1 or TRBD2 (6 bases each). Deletions cut 6 bases from V and 1 base from J, with 11 bases between. Germline CDR1 is KGHSH and CDR2 is LQKENI. The CDR3 is made up of 14 amino acids. The CDR3 loop reads CASSGGTGTDTQYF. For the CDR3, the DNA is TGTGCCAGCTCGGGGGGCACCGGCACAGATACGCAGTATTTT.